This is a list of T cell receptor beta chains from one sample in a study of cytomegalovirus exposure and HLA in healthy donors. Profiling relied on immunoSEQ multiplex PCR, and the TCRdb table lists in-frame clones only, not all of them. Of under 150,000 clones in the sample, about three quarters were seen once. The specimen was PBMCs. All receptors derive from a human donor in good health. CDR3s include the opening cysteine and the closing phenylalanine or tryptophan. Fields, in order: V gene, clone size, D gene, J gene, CDR3 DNA, CDR3 protein. A D gene is named only where the DNA matches it firmly. A row's size may be missing; if present it is once, few, many or a size class.

TRBV7-3	few	NA	TRBJ2-3	TGTGCCAGCAGTCCGGATGGGGCCCGCACAGATACGCAGTATTTT	CASSPDGARTDTQYF
TRBV19	NA	TRBD2	TRBJ2-7	TGTGCCAGTAGCGCCGGGCTTAGCGGGGTTTACGAGCAGTACTTC	CASSAGLSGVYEQYF
TRBV7-2	NA	TRBD2	TRBJ2-7	TGTGCCAGCAGCCTACCAGCGGGGGGTTACGAGCAGTACTTC	CASSLPAGGYEQYF
TRBV2	NA	NA	TRBJ2-2	TGTGCCAGCGTAGAAAGTAACACCGGGGAGCTGTTTTTT	CASVESNTGELFF
TRBV7-9	NA	TRBD1	TRBJ2-7	TGTGCCAGCAGCGACAGGGGTGTGGGCTACGAGCAGTACTTC	CASSDRGVGYEQYF
TRBV6-1	NA	TRBD1	TRBJ1-2	TGTGCCAGCAGTTTGGGACAGGGGAATGGCTACACCTTC	CASSLGQGNGYTF
TRBV2	NA	NA	TRBJ1-5	TGTGCCAGCAGTCCGGAGAAGATCAATCAGCCCCAGCATTTT	CASSPEKINQPQHF
TRBV11-2	NA	NA	TRBJ2-3	TGTGCCAGCAGCTTATTGGACTTACAGAACACAGATACGCAGTATTTT	CASSLLDLQNTDTQYF
TRBV7-3	NA	TRBD2	TRBJ2-5	TGTGCCAGCAGTCGGGGGGGCCGGGAGACCCAGTACTTC	CASSRGGRETQYF
TRBV19	NA	NA	TRBJ2-5	TGTGCCAGTAGTATCGGGCCCCAAGGGGCGGAGACCCAGTACTTC	CASSIGPQGAETQYF
TRBV5-1	NA	TRBD2	TRBJ2-1	TGCGCCAGCGCTGGACAAGAAGCAGGGGTACTAGCGGAGGATGAGCAGTTCTTC	CASAGQEAGVLAEDEQFF
TRBV7-3	NA	TRBD1	TRBJ1-2	TGTGCCAGCAGCAACTTGACAGGGCCGTACACCTTC	CASSNLTGPYTF
TRBV5-6	NA	TRBD1	TRBJ2-7	TGTGCCAGCAGCTATGGAACTCGGGACAGGGTGTACGAGCAGTACTTC	CASSYGTRDRVYEQYF
TRBV5-1	NA	TRBD1	TRBJ1-1	TGCGCCAGCAGTGGGGAACAGGGGGCTACTGAAGCTTTCTTT	CASSGEQGATEAFF
TRBV7-9	NA	TRBD2	TRBJ2-1	TGTGCCAGCAGCGGAGGACTAGTTTCGGGCTCATCCTACAATGAGCAGTTCTTC	CASSGGLVSGSSYNEQFF
TRBV6-5	NA	TRBD1	TRBJ2-1	TGTGCCAGCAGTTCTGGGGACAGCTCCTACAATGAGCAGTTCTTC	CASSSGDSSYNEQFF
TRBV19	NA	NA	TRBJ2-5	TGTGCCAGTAAAGGAGAACGGAGGGAGACCCAGTACTTC	CASKGERRETQYF